Listed here is a single T cell receptor beta chain. This sample was taken from a study of T cell responses to AZD1222 COVID-19 vaccine. TCRdb keeps only in-frame clones here, not all; method: immunoSEQ multiplex PCR. The sample includes 55,000 to 65,000 clones, 85% seen only once; the top ten take around 19%. Germline V gene sequence: CDR1 MNHNY, CDR2 SVGAGI (reference sequence). Trimming cost V 6 bases and J 7 bases, with 18 bases left between them. This CDR3 spans 14 amino acids. V and J are TRBV6-6 and TRBJ1-2, with D tentatively TRBD1 (5 bases). Sample: peripheral blood, taken on day 0 of AZD1222 vaccination. This receptor was identified in an adult in good health. The CDR3 loop is CASRSRVGSGGYTF. CDR3 coding DNA: TGTGCCAGCAGGTCCAGGGTTGGATCGGGTGGCTACACCTTC.